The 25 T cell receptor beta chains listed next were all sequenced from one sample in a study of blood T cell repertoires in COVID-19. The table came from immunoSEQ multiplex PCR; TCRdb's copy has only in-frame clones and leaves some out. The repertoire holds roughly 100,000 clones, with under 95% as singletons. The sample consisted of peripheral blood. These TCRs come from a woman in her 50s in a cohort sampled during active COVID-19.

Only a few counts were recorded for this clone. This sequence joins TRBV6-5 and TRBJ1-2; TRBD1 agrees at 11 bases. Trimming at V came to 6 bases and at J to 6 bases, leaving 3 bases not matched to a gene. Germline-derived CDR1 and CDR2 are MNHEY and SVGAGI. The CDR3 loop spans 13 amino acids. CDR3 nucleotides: TGTGCCAGCAGCAGGACAGGGGGCGATGGCTACACCTTC. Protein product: CASSRTGGDGYTF.

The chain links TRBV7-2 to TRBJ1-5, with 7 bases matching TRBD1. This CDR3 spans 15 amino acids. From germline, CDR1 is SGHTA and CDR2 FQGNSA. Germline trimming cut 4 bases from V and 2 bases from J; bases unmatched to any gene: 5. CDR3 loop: CASSSRQGGNQPQHF. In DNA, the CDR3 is TGTGCCAGCAGCTCCAGACAGGGAGGCAATCAGCCCCAGCATTTT.

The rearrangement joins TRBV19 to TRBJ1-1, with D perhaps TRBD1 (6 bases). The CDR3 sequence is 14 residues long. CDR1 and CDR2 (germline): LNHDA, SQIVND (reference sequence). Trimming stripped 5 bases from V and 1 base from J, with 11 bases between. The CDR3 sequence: CASSFVRGNTEAFF. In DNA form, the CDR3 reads TGTGCCAGTAGTTTCGTCAGGGGGAACACTGAAGCTTTCTTT.

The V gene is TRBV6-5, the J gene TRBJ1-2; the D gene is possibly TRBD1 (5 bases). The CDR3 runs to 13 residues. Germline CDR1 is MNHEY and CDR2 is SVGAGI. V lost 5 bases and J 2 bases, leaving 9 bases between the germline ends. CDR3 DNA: TGTGCCAGCAGTATTGGGGGGAACTATGGCTACACCTTC. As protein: CASSIGGNYGYTF.

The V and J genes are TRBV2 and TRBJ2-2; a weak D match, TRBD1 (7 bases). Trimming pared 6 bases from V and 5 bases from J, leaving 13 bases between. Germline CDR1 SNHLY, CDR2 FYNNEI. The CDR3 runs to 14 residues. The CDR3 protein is CASSWTGLTGELFF. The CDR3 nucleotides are TGTGCCAGCAGCTGGACAGGACTAACCGGGGAGCTGTTTTTT.

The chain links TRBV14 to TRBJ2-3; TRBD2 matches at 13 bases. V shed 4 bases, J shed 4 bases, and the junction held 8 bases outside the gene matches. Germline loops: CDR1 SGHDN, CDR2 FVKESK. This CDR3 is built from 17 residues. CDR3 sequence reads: CASSPRTSGSMADTQYF. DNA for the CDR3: TGTGCCAGCAGCCCCAGGACTAGCGGGAGTATGGCAGATACGCAGTATTTT.

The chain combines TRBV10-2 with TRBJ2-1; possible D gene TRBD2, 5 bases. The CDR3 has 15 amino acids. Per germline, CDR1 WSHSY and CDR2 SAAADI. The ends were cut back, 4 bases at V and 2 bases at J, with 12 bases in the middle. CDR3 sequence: CASSGAGLTYNEQFF. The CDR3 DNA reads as TGCGCCAGCAGTGGGGCGGGTCTAACCTACAATGAGCAGTTCTTC.

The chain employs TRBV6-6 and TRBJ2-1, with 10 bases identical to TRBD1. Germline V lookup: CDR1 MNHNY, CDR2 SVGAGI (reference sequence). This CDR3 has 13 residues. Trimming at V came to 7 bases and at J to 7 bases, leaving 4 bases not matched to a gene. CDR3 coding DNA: TGTGCCAGCAAAAGGACAGGGGGAAATGAGCAGTTCTTC. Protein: CASKRTGGNEQFF.

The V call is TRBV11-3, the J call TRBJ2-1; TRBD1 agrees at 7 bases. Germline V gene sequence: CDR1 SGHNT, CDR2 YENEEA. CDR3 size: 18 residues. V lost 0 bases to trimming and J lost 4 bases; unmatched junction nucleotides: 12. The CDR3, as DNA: TGTGCCAGCAGCTTAGACCTAACTAGGGGGCAGGTGTACAATGAGCAGTTCTTC. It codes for CASSLDLTRGQVYNEQFF.

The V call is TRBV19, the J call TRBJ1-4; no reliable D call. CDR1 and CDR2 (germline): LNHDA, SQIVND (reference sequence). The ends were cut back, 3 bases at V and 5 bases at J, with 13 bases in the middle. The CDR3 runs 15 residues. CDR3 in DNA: TGTGCCAGTAGTATGAGAGGTTTTGTCAATGAAAAACTGTTTTTT. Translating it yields CASSMRGFVNEKLFF.

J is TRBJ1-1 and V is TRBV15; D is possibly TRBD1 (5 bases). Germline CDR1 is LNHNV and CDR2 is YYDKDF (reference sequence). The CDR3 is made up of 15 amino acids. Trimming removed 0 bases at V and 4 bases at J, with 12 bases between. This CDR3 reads CATSRDSAGRTEAFF. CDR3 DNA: TGTGCCACCAGCAGAGATTCGGCAGGGCGCACTGAAGCTTTCTTT. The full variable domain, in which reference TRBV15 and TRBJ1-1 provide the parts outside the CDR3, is DAMVIQNPRYQVTQFGKPVTLSCSQTLNHNVMYWYQQKSSQAPKLLFHYYDKDFNNEADTPDNFQSRRPNTSFCFLDIRSPGLGDTAMYLCATSRDSAGRTEAFFGQGTRLTVV.

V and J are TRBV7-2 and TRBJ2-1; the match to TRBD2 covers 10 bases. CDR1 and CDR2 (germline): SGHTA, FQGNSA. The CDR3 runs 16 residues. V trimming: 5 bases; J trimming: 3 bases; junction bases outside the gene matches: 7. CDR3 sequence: CASSALAGSFYNEQFF. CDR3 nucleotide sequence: TGTGCCAGCAGCGCACTAGCGGGATCTTTCTACAATGAGCAGTTCTTC.

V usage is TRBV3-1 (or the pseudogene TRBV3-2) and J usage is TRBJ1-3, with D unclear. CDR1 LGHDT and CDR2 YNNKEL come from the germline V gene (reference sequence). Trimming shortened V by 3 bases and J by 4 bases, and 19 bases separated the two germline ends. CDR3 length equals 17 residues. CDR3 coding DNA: TGTGCCAGCAGCCATAGATCCTACGGTGTGGGCGGAAACACCATATATTTT. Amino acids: CASSHRSYGVGGNTIYF.

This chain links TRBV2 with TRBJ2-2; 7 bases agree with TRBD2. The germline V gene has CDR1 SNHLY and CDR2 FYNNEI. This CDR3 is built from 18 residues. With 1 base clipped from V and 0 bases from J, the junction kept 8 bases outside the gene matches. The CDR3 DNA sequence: TGTGCCAGCAGTGAAGTTGGGCTAGCGGTCGCGAACACCGGGGAGCTGTTTTTT. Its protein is CASSEVGLAVANTGELFF.

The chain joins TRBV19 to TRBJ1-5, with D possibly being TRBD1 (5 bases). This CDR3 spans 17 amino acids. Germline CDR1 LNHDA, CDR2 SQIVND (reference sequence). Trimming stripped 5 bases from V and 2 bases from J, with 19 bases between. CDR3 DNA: TGTGCCAGTAGTTTTTTGCAGGGCCCTTTGGGCAATCAGCCCCAGCATTTT. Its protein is CASSFLQGPLGNQPQHF. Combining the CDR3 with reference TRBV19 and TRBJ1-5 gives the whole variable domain DGGITQSPKYLFRKEGQNVTLSCEQNLNHDAMYWYRQDPGQGLRLIYYSQIVNDFQKGDIAEGYSVSREKKESFPLTVTSAQKNPTAFYLCASSFLQGPLGNQPQHFGDGTRLSIL.

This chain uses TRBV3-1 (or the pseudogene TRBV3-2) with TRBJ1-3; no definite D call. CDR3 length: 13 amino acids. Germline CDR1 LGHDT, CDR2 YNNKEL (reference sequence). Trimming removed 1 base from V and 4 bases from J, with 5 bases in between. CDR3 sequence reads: CASSQVLGNTIYF. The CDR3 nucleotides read TGTGCCAGCAGCCAAGTTCTAGGAAACACCATATATTTT.

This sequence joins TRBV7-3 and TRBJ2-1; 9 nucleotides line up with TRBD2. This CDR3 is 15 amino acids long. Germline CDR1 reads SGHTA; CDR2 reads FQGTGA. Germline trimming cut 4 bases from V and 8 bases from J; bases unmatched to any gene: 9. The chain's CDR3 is CASSSPGLAGDEQFF. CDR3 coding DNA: TGTGCCAGCAGCTCCCCGGGACTAGCTGGCGATGAGCAGTTCTTC.

CDR3 in DNA: TGTGCCAGTTCGGGGTATACTGGAAACACCATATATTTT. Translation gives CASSGYTGNTIYF. The chain joins TRBV19 to TRBJ1-3; D ambiguous. Between the trimmed V and J ends, which lost 8 bases and 2 bases, there was a span of 10 bases. Germline V CDR1 and CDR2: LNHDA, SQIVND (reference sequence). This CDR3 has 13 amino acids.

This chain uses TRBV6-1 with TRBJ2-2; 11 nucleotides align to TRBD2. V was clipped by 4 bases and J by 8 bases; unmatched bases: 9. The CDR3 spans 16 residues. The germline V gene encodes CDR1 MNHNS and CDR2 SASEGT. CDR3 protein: CASSVGLAAIGGELFF. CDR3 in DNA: TGTGCCAGCAGTGTGGGACTAGCGGCAATAGGGGGGGAGCTGTTTTTT.

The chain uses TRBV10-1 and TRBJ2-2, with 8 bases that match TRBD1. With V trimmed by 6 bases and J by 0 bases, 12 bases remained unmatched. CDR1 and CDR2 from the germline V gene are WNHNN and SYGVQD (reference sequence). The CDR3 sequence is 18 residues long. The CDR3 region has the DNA TGCGCCAGCAGGGGGACGGACAGGGCTTTAACGAACACCGGGGAGCTGTTTTTT. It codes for CASRGTDRALTNTGELFF.

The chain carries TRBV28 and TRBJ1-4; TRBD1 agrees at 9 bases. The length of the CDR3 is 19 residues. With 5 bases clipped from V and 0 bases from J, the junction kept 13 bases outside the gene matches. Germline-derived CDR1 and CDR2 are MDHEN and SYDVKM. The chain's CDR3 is CASSPGQGLGSATNEKLFF. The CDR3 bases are TGTGCCAGCAGTCCCGGACAGGGGTTAGGATCCGCAACTAATGAAAAACTGTTTTTT.

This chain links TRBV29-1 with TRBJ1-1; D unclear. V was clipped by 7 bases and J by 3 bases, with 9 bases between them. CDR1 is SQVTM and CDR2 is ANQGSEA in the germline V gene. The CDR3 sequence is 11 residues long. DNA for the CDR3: TGCAGCGCTGCGGGGTACACTGAAGCTTTCTTT. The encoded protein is CSAAGYTEAFF. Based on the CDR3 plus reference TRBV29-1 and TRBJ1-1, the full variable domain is SAVISQKPSRDICQRGTSLTIQCQVDSQVTMMFWYRQQPGQSLTLIATANQGSEATYESGFVIDKFPISRPNLTFSTLTVSNMSPEDSSIYLCSAAGYTEAFFGQGTRLTVV.

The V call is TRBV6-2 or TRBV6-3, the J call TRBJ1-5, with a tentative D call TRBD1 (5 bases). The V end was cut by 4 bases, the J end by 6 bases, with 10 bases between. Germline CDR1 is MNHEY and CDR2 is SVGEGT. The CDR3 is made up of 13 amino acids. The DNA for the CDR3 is TGTGCCAGCAGTTGGGGCTCTAGTCAGCCCCAGCATTTT. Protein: CASSWGSSQPQHF.

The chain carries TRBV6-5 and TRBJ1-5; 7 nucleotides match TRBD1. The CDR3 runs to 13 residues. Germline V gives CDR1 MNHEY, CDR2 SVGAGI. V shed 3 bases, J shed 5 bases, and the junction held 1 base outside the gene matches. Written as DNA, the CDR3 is TGTGCCAGCAGTTATCAGGGGGATCAGCCCCAGCATTTT. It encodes CASSYQGDQPQHF.

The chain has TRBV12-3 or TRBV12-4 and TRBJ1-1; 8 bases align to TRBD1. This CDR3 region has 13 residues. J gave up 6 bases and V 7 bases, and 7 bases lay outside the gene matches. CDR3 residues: CASIRQGLPEAFF. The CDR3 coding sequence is TGTGCCAGCATTCGACAGGGGCTCCCTGAAGCTTTCTTT.